The 30 T cell receptor beta chains given below trace back to one sample, sequenced in a study of shared clonotypes between healthy human individuals. Profiling relied on immunoSEQ multiplex PCR, and the TCRdb table lists in-frame clones only, not all of them. This sample has 2 million or so clones, with 90% to 95% found just once. Sequenced material: naive CD4+ T cells sorted from blood. The sample's subset: CD45RA+ positively selected. These receptors came from a man aged 18 to 30 in good health.

The chain uses TRBV5-1 and TRBJ1-2, with D tentatively TRBD1 (5 bases). The CDR3 spans 17 residues. Trimming took off 0 bases at V and 4 bases at J, with 19 bases between the two ends. CDR1 SGHRS and CDR2 YFSETQ come from the germline V gene. CDR3 sequence reads: CASSLEGVNRGAYGYTF. For the CDR3, the DNA is TGCGCCAGCAGCTTGGAAGGGGTGAACAGAGGGGCCTATGGCTACACCTTC.

To note about this clone: The same CDR3 arises from other DNA sequences in this sample as well. This chain connects TRBV18 to TRBJ2-7, with TRBD2 as a possible D gene (5 bases). Trimming stripped 0 bases from V and 4 bases from J, with 7 bases between. The germline V gene encodes CDR1 KGHSH and CDR2 LQKENI. This CDR3 has 13 residues. CDR3 loop: CASSPPLAYEQYF. The DNA for the CDR3 is TGTGCCAGCTCACCACCCCTAGCATACGAGCAGTACTTC.

The CDR3 bases are TGTGCCTGGAGTGTACCTGGGCGGATTAATGAAAAACTGTTTTTT. This codes for CAWSVPGRINEKLFF. The chain employs TRBV30 and TRBJ1-4; D call uncertain. The CDR3 is 15 amino acids. Germline V gene sequence: CDR1 GTSNPN, CDR2 SVGIG (reference sequence). V was pared by 0 bases and J by 4 bases, with 12 bases between. Supplemented by reference TRBV30 and TRBJ1-4, the full variable domain reads SQTIHQWPATLVQPVGSPLSLECTVEGTSNPNLYWYRQAAGRGLQLLFYSVGIGQISSEVPQNLSASRPQDRQFILSSKKLLLSDSGFYLCAWSVPGRINEKLFFGSGTQLSVL.

A remark on this clone: This sample includes further DNA sequences coding for the same CDR3. The chain recombines TRBV11-2 with TRBJ1-2; D is ambiguous. There are 13 residues in the CDR3. CDR1 and CDR2 (germline): SGHAT, FQNNGV. V dropped 1 base and J dropped 8 bases, with 11 bases sitting between them. The DNA for the CDR3 is TGTGCCAGCAGCTTAGGCGGTAGTTACGGCTACACCTTC. Translation gives CASSLGGSYGYTF.

The chain is built from TRBV6-5 and TRBJ1-1, with TRBD1 as a possible D gene (5 bases). In germline, CDR1 is MNHEY, CDR2 SVGAGI. The CDR3 runs to 13 residues. Trimming cost V 6 bases and J 5 bases, with 13 bases left between them. The CDR3 region is CASSLVGHTEAFF. The CDR3 region has the DNA TGTGCCAGCAGCCTCGTGGGGCATACTGAAGCTTTCTTT.

For the CDR3, the DNA is TGTGCCAGCAGCTTTTTTTCCGACAGTGGAGGGGATACGCAGTATTTT. This codes for CASSFFSDSGGDTQYF. The chain is built from TRBV5-6 and TRBJ2-3, with a weak D call TRBD2 (6 bases). Germline V gene data show CDR1 as SGHDT and CDR2 as YYEEEE. V lost 2 bases, J lost 6 bases, and 19 bases lay in between. The CDR3 spans 16 residues. Looking up the rest from reference TRBV5-6 and TRBJ2-3 gives the full variable domain: DAGVTQSPTHLIKTRGQQVTLRCSPKSGHDTVSWYQQALGQGPQFIFQYYEEEERQRGNFPDRFSGHQFPNYSSELNVNALLLGDSALYLCASSFFSDSGGDTQYFGPGTRLTVL.

The V gene is TRBV5-6, the J gene TRBJ1-3; D gene unclear. The germline gives CDR1 SGHDT, CDR2 YYEEEE. V shed 0 bases and J shed 4 bases, with 5 bases lying between them. The CDR3 sequence is 13 residues long. The CDR3 DNA follows: TGTGCCAGCAGCTTGGATCCCGGAAACACCATATATTTT. It specifies CASSLDPGNTIYF.

The gene calls are TRBV30 and TRBJ1-1; possibly TRBD1 for D (6 bases). Germline CDR1 is GTSNPN and CDR2 is SVGIG (reference sequence). V lost 4 bases and J 1 base, leaving 10 bases between the germline ends. The CDR3 is made up of 13 amino acids. For the CDR3, the DNA is TGTGCCTGGATCCCAGGGGCGAACACTGAAGCTTTCTTT. Translation: CAWIPGANTEAFF.

The gene calls are TRBV11-3 and TRBJ1-5, with 8 bases that match TRBD1. V shed 6 bases, J shed 5 bases, and the junction held 9 bases outside the gene matches. The CDR3 is 15 amino acids. Germline lookup yields CDR1 SGHNT and CDR2 YENEEA. The CDR3, as DNA: TGTGCCAGCAGTAAAGGAGCAGGGGGCTATCAGCCCCAGCATTTT. Its protein product is CASSKGAGGYQPQHF.

The V call is TRBV10-3, the J call TRBJ1-2; a possible D gene is TRBD1 (5 bases). Germline V gene data show CDR1 as ENHRY and CDR2 as SYGVKD. The CDR3 is made up of 13 amino acids. Trimming pared 3 bases from V and 5 bases from J, leaving 10 bases between. The CDR3 loop is CAISDMTVYGYTF. The CDR3 coding sequence is TGTGCCATCAGTGATATGACAGTTTATGGCTACACCTTC.

The chain combines TRBV10-3 with TRBJ2-2; 8 bases are a match to TRBD2. The CDR3 is made up of 18 amino acids. V lost 3 bases and J lost 1; bases outside the gene matches: 10. Germline CDR1 ENHRY, CDR2 SYGVKD. DNA of the CDR3: TGTGCCATCAGTGACCACAGGTTGAGCGGGAGGAACACCGGGGAGCTGTTTTTT. Translated: CAISDHRLSGRNTGELFF.

The rearrangement joins TRBV5-6 to TRBJ1-2, with no clear D. This CDR3 has 14 residues. The ends were cut back, 5 bases at V and 0 bases at J, with 11 bases in the middle. Germline CDR1 is SGHDT and CDR2 is YYEEEE. The CDR3 here is CASSHRVANYGYTF. CDR3 bases: TGTGCCAGCAGTCATCGAGTGGCTAACTATGGCTACACCTTC.

The chain has TRBV30 and TRBJ2-1; D gene ambiguous. The CDR3 spans 14 residues. Germline-derived CDR1 and CDR2 are GTSNPN and SVGIG (reference sequence). V was clipped by 0 bases and J by 6 bases, with 12 bases between them. The DNA of the CDR3 is TGTGCCTGGAGTGTTGGTCTAATTCCCAATGAGCAGTTCTTC. Translation: CAWSVGLIPNEQFF.

V and J are TRBV6-4 and TRBJ2-1; the D gene is possibly TRBD1 (5 bases). This CDR3 has 13 residues. The germline CDR1 and CDR2 sequences are MRHNA and SNTAGT. Trimming removed 1 base from V and 7 bases from J, with 8 bases in between. CDR3 sequence: CASSDYTGNEQFF. CDR3 DNA: TGTGCCAGCAGTGACTACACAGGAAATGAGCAGTTCTTC.

The rearrangement joins TRBV6-4 to TRBJ2-7, with D tentatively TRBD2 (6 bases). The V gene lost 4 bases and the J gene lost 1 base, with 11 bases spanning the gap. Per the germline V gene, CDR1 is MRHNA and CDR2 is SNTAGT. The CDR3 runs to 14 residues. CDR3 loop: CASSVDYASYEQYF. The CDR3 DNA is TGTGCCAGCAGTGTGGACTATGCGTCCTACGAGCAGTACTTC.

The chain uses TRBV2 and TRBJ2-1, with 9 nucleotides matching TRBD1. The germline CDR1 and CDR2 sequences are SNHLY and FYNNEI. The junction had 11 bases not matched to a gene; V was cut back by 7 bases and J by 7 bases. This CDR3 is built from 15 residues. The CDR3 DNA is TGTGCCAGCACGCTCGGGACAGGGTGGGGGAATGAGCAGTTCTTC. Translation: CASTLGTGWGNEQFF.

The J gene is TRBJ1-2, the V gene TRBV5-1; TRBD1 aligns across 7 bases. In germline, CDR1 is SGHRS, CDR2 YFSETQ. V lost 0 bases, J lost 10 bases, and 3 bases stayed unmatched. The CDR3 spans 12 residues. In DNA, the CDR3 is TGCGCCAGCAGCTTGGACAGGGGCGACTACACCTTC. Amino acids: CASSLDRGDYTF.

This chain connects TRBV28 to TRBJ1-3; no clear D gene. The CDR3 totals 15 residues. Germline values: CDR1 MDHEN, CDR2 SYDVKM. Trimming shortened V by 2 bases and J by 3 bases, and 11 bases separated the two germline ends. The CDR3 coding sequence is TGTGCCAGCAGTTTAGCACCCCAGAGTGGAAACACCATATATTTT. Translated: CASSLAPQSGNTIYF. Variable domain in full (rest from reference TRBV28 and TRBJ1-3): DVKVTQSSRYLVKRTGEKVFLECVQDMDHENMFWYRQDPGLGLRLIYFSYDVKMKEKGDIPEGYSVSREKKERFSLILESASTNQTSMYLCASSLAPQSGNTIYFGEGSWLTVV.

The rearrangement joins TRBV19 to TRBJ2-1; 9 bases map to TRBD1. V shed 9 bases and J 9 bases; nucleotides not matched to a gene: 15. In germline, CDR1 is LNHDA, CDR2 SQIVND (reference sequence). The CDR3 extends over 15 amino acids. CDR3 nucleotides: TGTGCCAGCAGTGCCGGGACAGGGATTCGCACTGAGCAGTTCTTC. As protein: CASSAGTGIRTEQFF.

The chain has TRBV5-8 and TRBJ1-3; D is ambiguous. The V gene lost 0 bases and the J gene lost 1 base, with 5 bases spanning the gap. There are 14 residues in the CDR3. In germline, CDR1 is SGHTS, CDR2 YDEGEE. CDR3 sequence reads: CASSLAQSGNTIYF. The CDR3, as DNA: TGTGCCAGCAGCTTGGCCCAGTCTGGAAACACCATATATTTT.

The chain joins TRBV5-1 to TRBJ1-6; D is perhaps TRBD1 (5 bases). V lost 0 bases and J lost 9, with 13 bases in between. Looked up from germline, CDR1 is SGHRS and CDR2 is YFSETQ. The CDR3 runs 15 residues. This CDR3 is CASSLGAGKGSPLHF. The DNA of the CDR3 is TGCGCCAGCAGCTTGGGGGCAGGGAAGGGTTCACCCCTCCACTTT.

V and J are TRBV7-9 and TRBJ2-3; D might be TRBD1 (6 bases). Per the germline V gene, CDR1 is SEHNR and CDR2 is FQNEAQ (reference sequence). Trimming took 6 bases from V and 2 from J, leaving 18 bases between them. The CDR3 spans 16 residues. The CDR3 region has the DNA TGTGCCAGCAGGCCCCCTCCGGGACACCACACAGATACGCAGTATTTT. Protein sequence: CASRPPPGHHTDTQYF.

V gene TRBV4-3 combines with J gene TRBJ2-1, with TRBD2 matching over 7 bases. Trimming removed 4 bases from V and 4 bases from J; junction bases left unmatched: 13. The CDR3 has 17 amino acids. CDR1 is LGHNA, CDR2 YSLEER, per germline. The CDR3 spells CASSLEVSGIMYNEQFF. The CDR3 nucleotides are TGCGCCAGCAGCCTTGAGGTGAGCGGGATTATGTACAATGAGCAGTTCTTC.

The rearrangement links TRBV28 to TRBJ1-2, with 8 bases aligning to TRBD1. In germline, CDR1 is MDHEN, CDR2 SYDVKM. The ends lost 6 bases at V and 0 bases at J; junction bases unmatched: 3. The CDR3 loop spans 14 amino acids. In nucleotides, the CDR3 is TGTGCCAGCAGAGACAGGGGAACTAACTATGGCTACACCTTC. Its translation is CASRDRGTNYGYTF.

The chain links TRBV5-4 to TRBJ2-5; D may be TRBD2 (6 bases). The germline V gene encodes CDR1 SGHNT and CDR2 YYREEE (reference sequence). V was pared by 4 bases and J by 5 bases, with 18 bases between. CDR3 length: 15 amino acids. CDR3 region: CASSPVGGIRETQYF. The CDR3 bases are TGTGCCAGCAGCCCGGTCGGAGGGATCCGGGAGACCCAGTACTTC.

The chain uses TRBV30 and TRBJ2-2; 9 bases map to TRBD2. Germline loops: CDR1 GTSNPN, CDR2 SVGIG (reference sequence). This CDR3 is built from 14 residues. Unmatched junction bases numbered 7, after V lost 2 bases and J lost 9 bases. The CDR3: CAWSPGGRARELFF. The CDR3 nucleotides read TGTGCCTGGAGTCCCGGCGGGAGGGCACGGGAGCTGTTTTTT.

The genes are TRBV5-1 and TRBJ1-1; D remains ambiguous. The V and J ends lost 6 bases and 3 bases respectively, with 12 bases between them. Germline V CDR1 and CDR2: SGHRS, YFSETQ. The CDR3 totals 13 residues. CDR3 amino acids: CASKKIFDTEAFF. The CDR3 DNA follows: TGCGCCAGCAAAAAGATATTTGACACTGAAGCTTTCTTT. Supplemented by reference TRBV5-1 and TRBJ1-1, the full variable domain reads KAGVTQTPRYLIKTRGQQVTLSCSPISGHRSVSWYQQTPGQGLQFLFEYFSETQRNKGNFPGRFSGRQFSNSRSEMNVSTLELGDSALYLCASKKIFDTEAFFGQGTRLTVV.

This chain links TRBV2 with TRBJ1-2; TRBD1 matches at 7 bases. The ends lost 6 bases at V and 2 bases at J; junction bases unmatched: 6. Per the germline V gene, CDR1 is SNHLY and CDR2 is FYNNEI. The CDR3 is 14 amino acids. CDR3 sequence (DNA): TGTGCCAGCAGGCGCACAGGGGACAACTATGGCTACACCTTC. This sequence encodes CASRRTGDNYGYTF.

The V gene is TRBV6-5, the J gene TRBJ2-3; D call uncertain. The CDR3 sequence is 12 residues long. Looked up from germline, CDR1 is MNHEY and CDR2 is SVGAGI. Trimming removed 10 bases from V and 0 bases from J, with 8 bases in between. CDR3 protein: CATRFSTDTQYF. The CDR3 region has the DNA TGTGCCACCCGATTCAGCACAGATACGCAGTATTTT.

The gene calls are TRBV4-3 and TRBJ2-7, with D perhaps matching TRBD1 (6 bases). The CDR3 covers 15 residues. Germline CDR1 and CDR2: LGHNA and YSLEER. The germline V and J ends were trimmed by 0 bases and 3 bases, with 12 bases remaining between them. The CDR3 nucleotides read TGCGCCAGCAGCCAAGATGGCAGGGGCCTCTACGAGCAGTACTTC. Translating it yields CASSQDGRGLYEQYF.